A selection of T cell receptor beta chains follows, all from one sample in a study of T cell repertoires in cytomegalovirus infection. MiXCR, run by TCRdb on the reads, gives a single entry per CDR3 protein. The table has about 740,000 distinct CDR3 sequences, roughly a third seen once. Sequencing used PBMCs. The receptors come from a human donor in good health (CMV status not recorded). Some clones in this sample may be carry-over from other donors' samples. The CDR3 runs from the conserved cysteine through the conserved F or W.

j_call: TRBJ1-5; v_call: TRBV12-3/TRBV12-4; cdr3_aa: CASSLLGTGRRDQPQHF
j_call: TRBJ1-5; v_call: TRBV12-3/TRBV12-4; cdr3_aa: CASSFNSDQPQHF
j_call: TRBJ2-5; v_call: TRBV3-1; cdr3_aa: CASSQVLQAGSTQYF
j_call: TRBJ1-6; v_call: TRBV6-6; cdr3_aa: CASSYDRDTYNSPLHF
j_call: TRBJ1-6; v_call: TRBV14; cdr3_aa: CASSQQGLGNSPLHF
j_call: TRBJ2-1; v_call: TRBV24-1; cdr3_aa: CATSDKRGVYNEQFF
j_call: TRBJ1-1; v_call: TRBV7-2; cdr3_aa: CASSLALGSYRQGGEAFF
j_call: TRBJ1-6; v_call: TRBV28; cdr3_aa: CASKLGGIGNSPLHF
j_call: TRBJ1-5; v_call: TRBV7-2; cdr3_aa: CASSGGLKPQHF
j_call: TRBJ2-3; v_call: TRBV19; cdr3_aa: CASSMVGRQSHTQYF
j_call: TRBJ1-1; v_call: TRBV6-6; cdr3_aa: CASRKNQGVRNTEAFF
j_call: TRBJ1-2; v_call: TRBV7-8; cdr3_aa: CASSLGTGDTGYTF
j_call: TRBJ2-5; v_call: TRBV29-1; cdr3_aa: CSALAGDQETQYF
j_call: TRBJ2-1; v_call: TRBV28; cdr3_aa: CASSFSGIRNEQFF
j_call: TRBJ1-2; v_call: TRBV5-1; cdr3_aa: CASRSTDGFYGYTF
j_call: TRBJ1-2; v_call: TRBV6-1; cdr3_aa: CASSLFGGGGRDYGYTF
j_call: TRBJ2-3; v_call: TRBV7-2; cdr3_aa: CASSPGAGSTDTQYF
j_call: TRBJ1-3; v_call: TRBV7-2; cdr3_aa: CASSLPRDMEGNTIYF
j_call: TRBJ1-3; v_call: TRBV28; cdr3_aa: CASSGTDKGGNTIYF
j_call: TRBJ1-5; v_call: TRBV15; cdr3_aa: CATSRDTSNQPQHF
j_call: TRBJ1-5; v_call: TRBV20-1; cdr3_aa: CSARHGQVYPQPQHF
j_call: TRBJ2-7; v_call: TRBV5-6; cdr3_aa: CASSQPGFYEQYF
j_call: TRBJ1-2; v_call: TRBV6-1; cdr3_aa: CASSDRVTYGYTF
j_call: TRBJ2-1; v_call: TRBV19; cdr3_aa: CASSRREYNEQFF
j_call: TRBJ2-7; v_call: TRBV12-3/TRBV12-4; cdr3_aa: CASSLTGGSEQYF
j_call: TRBJ2-1; v_call: TRBV20-1; cdr3_aa: CSANSGGDEQFF
j_call: TRBJ2-1; v_call: TRBV7-9; cdr3_aa: CASSRGTSRRYNEQFF
j_call: TRBJ1-4; v_call: TRBV27; cdr3_aa: CASSFLATGGIEKLFF
j_call: TRBJ2-2; v_call: TRBV10-3; cdr3_aa: CAISGTGGSAGELFF
j_call: TRBJ2-7; v_call: TRBV7-2; cdr3_aa: CASSLFPTSYEQYF
j_call: TRBJ2-3; v_call: TRBV5-4; cdr3_aa: CASSSPRGRTDTQYF
j_call: TRBJ2-2; v_call: TRBV27; cdr3_aa: CASSLVGGPGELFF
j_call: TRBJ1-1; v_call: TRBV12-3/TRBV12-4; cdr3_aa: CASKQQGMNTEAFF
j_call: TRBJ2-6; v_call: TRBV12-3/TRBV12-4; cdr3_aa: CARSLSAGWAGANVLRF
j_call: TRBJ2-7; v_call: TRBV7-9; cdr3_aa: CASSSNQVGGGTVFYEQYF
j_call: TRBJ2-5; v_call: TRBV7-7; cdr3_aa: CASSPTPFRETQYF
j_call: TRBJ2-7; v_call: TRBV24-1; cdr3_aa: CATSDFADADRSYEQYF
j_call: TRBJ1-5; v_call: TRBV19; cdr3_aa: CASSLRDRDYSNQPQHF
j_call: TRBJ2-3; v_call: TRBV7-4; cdr3_aa: CASSLAWTPGLFPYSTDTQYF
j_call: TRBJ2-7; v_call: TRBV7-2; cdr3_aa: CASSSSDLYEQYF
j_call: TRBJ1-5; v_call: TRBV6-1; cdr3_aa: CASRYDGNQPQHF
j_call: TRBJ1-2; v_call: TRBV20-1; cdr3_aa: CSASPGGQGNYGYTF
j_call: TRBJ2-1; v_call: TRBV6-6; cdr3_aa: CASPTGAGVFNEQFF